This TCR beta chain was sequenced during a study of T-cell reconstitution after alpha-beta-depleted transplantation in children. Notes on the study in general: Diversity of TCRbeta at day 60 was high in some patients, arising from surviving recipient T cells and thymic progenitors. Reportedly, roughly two months post-transplant, alpha-beta T cells arose from several hundred expanded graft clones. After one year, T-cell counts and TCRbeta diversity mostly came from new T cells.

This CDR3 has 13 residues. Between the trimmed V and J ends, which lost 4 bases and 6 bases, there was a span of 12 bases. CDR1 is SGHRS and CDR2 is YFSETQ in the germline V gene. This clonotype came up many times. Its antigen remains unknown. Unique molecular identifiers were used in preparing the TCRbeta library. TCRdb analysed the PCR reads with MiXCR anew, one entry per CDR3 protein. The data hold some 200,000 distinct CDR3 sequences, with about 8.4% observed a single time. Sample: PBMCs, mostly from graft donor cells, taken 360 days after TCRalphabeta/CD19-depleted stem cell transplant. This receptor was obtained from a male patient between 2 and 9 years old who had a stem cell transplant for acute myeloid leukemia, so the T cells may come from the graft donor. The chain couples TRBV5-1 to TRBJ2-3, with D possibly being TRBD2 (5 bases). CDR3 protein: CASSEGALDTQYF. The CDR3 bases are TGCGCCAGCAGCGAGGGAGCTCTGGATACGCAGTATTTT.